This section outlines one T cell receptor beta chain sequence together with its context. Primers included in the PCR were 60 Vbeta and 13 Jbeta primers. Profiled with immunoSEQ multiplex PCR; TCRdb holds only in-frame clones, not every one. Among about 150,000 clones listed, roughly 79% were seen once. The record originates from a study of cytomegalovirus exposure and HLA in healthy donors. Input material: PBMCs. The TCR was taken from a woman in her 30s in good health and CMV-seronegative.

As DNA, the CDR3 is TGTGCCAGCAGCCCGGCCTCCCCGACTAGCGGGGGAGCGGGGGGGTCTACGCAGTATTTT. As protein: CASSPASPTSGGAGGSTQYF. The chain has TRBV14 and TRBJ2-3, with 12 bases fitting TRBD2. The CDR3 loop spans 20 amino acids. Germline CDR1 and CDR2: SGHDN and FVKESK. J was trimmed by 8 bases and V by 4 bases; bases with no gene match: 22.